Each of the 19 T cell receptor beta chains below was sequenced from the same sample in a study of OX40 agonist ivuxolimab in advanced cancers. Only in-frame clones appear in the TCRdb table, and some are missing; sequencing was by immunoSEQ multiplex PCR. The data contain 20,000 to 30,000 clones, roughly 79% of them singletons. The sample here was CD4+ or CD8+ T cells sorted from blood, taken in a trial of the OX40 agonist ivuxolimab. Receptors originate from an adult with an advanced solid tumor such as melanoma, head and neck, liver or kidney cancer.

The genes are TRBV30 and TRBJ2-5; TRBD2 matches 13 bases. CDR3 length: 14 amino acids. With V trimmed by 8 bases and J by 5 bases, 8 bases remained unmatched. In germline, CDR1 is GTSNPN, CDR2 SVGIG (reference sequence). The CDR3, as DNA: TGTGCCGCAAGCCGACTAGCGGGGGGTGAGACCCAGTACTTC. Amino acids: CAASRLAGGETQYF. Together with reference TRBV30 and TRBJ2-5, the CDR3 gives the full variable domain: SQTIHQWPATLVQPVGSPLSLECTVEGTSNPNLYWYRQAAGRGLQLLFYSVGIGQISSEVPQNLSASRPQDRQFILSSKKLLLSDSGFYLCAASRLAGGETQYFGPGTRLLVL.

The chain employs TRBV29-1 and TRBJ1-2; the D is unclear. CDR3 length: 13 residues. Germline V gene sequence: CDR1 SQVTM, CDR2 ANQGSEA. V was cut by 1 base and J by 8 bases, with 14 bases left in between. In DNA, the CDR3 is TGCAGCGTTGAAGTGCTTGCAGAGGGCGGCTACACCTTC. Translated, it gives CSVEVLAEGGYTF. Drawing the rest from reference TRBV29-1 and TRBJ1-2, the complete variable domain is SAVISQKPSRDICQRGTSLTIQCQVDSQVTMMFWYRQQPGQSLTLIATANQGSEATYESGFVIDKFPISRPNLTFSTLTVSNMSPEDSSIYLCSVEVLAEGGYTFGSGTRLTVV.

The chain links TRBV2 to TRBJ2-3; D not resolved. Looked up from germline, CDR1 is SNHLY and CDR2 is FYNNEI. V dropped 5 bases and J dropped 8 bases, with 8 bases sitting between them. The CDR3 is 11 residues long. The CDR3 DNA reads TGTGCCAGCAGTTCCGACTCTACGCAGTATTTT. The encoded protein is CASSSDSTQYF.

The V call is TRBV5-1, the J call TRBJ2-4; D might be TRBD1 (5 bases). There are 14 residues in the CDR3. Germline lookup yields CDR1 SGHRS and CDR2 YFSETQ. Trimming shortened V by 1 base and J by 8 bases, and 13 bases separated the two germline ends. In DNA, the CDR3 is TGCGCCAGCAGCTTGAGGGGTGGAGAGGACATTCAGTACTTC. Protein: CASSLRGGEDIQYF.

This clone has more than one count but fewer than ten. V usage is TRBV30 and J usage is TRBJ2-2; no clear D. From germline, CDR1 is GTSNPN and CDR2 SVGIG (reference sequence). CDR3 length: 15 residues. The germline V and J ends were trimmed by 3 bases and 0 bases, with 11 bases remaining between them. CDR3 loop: CAWSVGPANTGELFF. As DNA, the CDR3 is TGTGCCTGGAGCGTCGGGCCCGCGAACACCGGGGAGCTGTTTTTT. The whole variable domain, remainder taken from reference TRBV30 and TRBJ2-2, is SQTIHQWPATLVQPVGSPLSLECTVEGTSNPNLYWYRQAAGRGLQLLFYSVGIGQISSEVPQNLSASRPQDRQFILSSKKLLLSDSGFYLCAWSVGPANTGELFFGEGSRLTVL.

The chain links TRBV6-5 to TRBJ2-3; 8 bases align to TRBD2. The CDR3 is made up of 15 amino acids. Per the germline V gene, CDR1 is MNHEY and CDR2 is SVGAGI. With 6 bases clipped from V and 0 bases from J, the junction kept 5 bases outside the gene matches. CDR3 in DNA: TGTGCCAGCAGGAAAGCGGGAGTTAGCACAGATACGCAGTATTTT. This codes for CASRKAGVSTDTQYF.

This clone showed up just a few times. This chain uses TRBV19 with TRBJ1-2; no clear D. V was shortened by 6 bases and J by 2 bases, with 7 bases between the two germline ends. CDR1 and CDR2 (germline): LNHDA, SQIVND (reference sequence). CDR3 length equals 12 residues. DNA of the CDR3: TGTGCCAGTAGAGGGCGGAACTATGGCTACACCTTC. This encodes CASRGRNYGYTF.

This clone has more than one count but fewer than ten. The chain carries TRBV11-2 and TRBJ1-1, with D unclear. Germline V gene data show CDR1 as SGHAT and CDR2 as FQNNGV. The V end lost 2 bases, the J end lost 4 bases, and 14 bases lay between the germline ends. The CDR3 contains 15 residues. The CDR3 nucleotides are TGTGCCAGCAGCTTACCGAGGGTGGTGGGCACTGAAGCTTTCTTT. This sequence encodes CASSLPRVVGTEAFF.

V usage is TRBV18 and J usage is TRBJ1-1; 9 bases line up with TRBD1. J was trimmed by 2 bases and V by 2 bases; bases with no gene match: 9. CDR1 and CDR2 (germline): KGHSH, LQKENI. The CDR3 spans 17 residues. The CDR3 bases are TGTGCCAGCTCACCAACGGGGACAGGGCTAATTAACACTGAAGCTTTCTTT. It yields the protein CASSPTGTGLINTEAFF.

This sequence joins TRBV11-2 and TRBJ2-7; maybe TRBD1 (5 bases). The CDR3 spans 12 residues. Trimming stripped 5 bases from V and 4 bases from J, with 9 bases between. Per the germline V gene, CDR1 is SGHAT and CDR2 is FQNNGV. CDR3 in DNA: TGTGCCAGCAGCCAAGACAGATACGAGCAGTACTTC. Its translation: CASSQDRYEQYF.

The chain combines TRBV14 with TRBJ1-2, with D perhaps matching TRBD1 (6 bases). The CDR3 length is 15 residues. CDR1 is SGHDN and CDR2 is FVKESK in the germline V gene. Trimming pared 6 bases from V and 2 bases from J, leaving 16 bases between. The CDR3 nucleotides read TGTGCCAGCAGGCTCTCCGGGACACCGAACTATGGCTACACCTTC. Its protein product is CASRLSGTPNYGYTF.

The CDR3 nucleotides are TGTGCCAGCAGTTTAGCCCACCTAGGGGGTAGCAATCAGCCCCAGCATTTT. It translates to CASSLAHLGGSNQPQHF. The genes are TRBV28 and TRBJ1-5; D might be TRBD1 (6 bases). Trimming took off 2 bases at V and 0 bases at J, with 14 bases between the two ends. Germline CDR1 reads MDHEN; CDR2 reads SYDVKM. This CDR3 comprises 17 residues.

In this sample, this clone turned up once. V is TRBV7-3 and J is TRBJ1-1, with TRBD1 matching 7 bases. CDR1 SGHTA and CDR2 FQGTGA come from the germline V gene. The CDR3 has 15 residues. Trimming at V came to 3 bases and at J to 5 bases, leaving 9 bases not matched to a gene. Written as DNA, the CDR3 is TGTGCCAGCAGCTTCGGAACAGGGGCGGGAACTGAAGCTTTCTTT. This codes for CASSFGTGAGTEAFF. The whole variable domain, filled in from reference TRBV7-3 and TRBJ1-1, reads GAGVSQTPSNKVTEKGKYVELRCDPISGHTALYWYRQSLGQGPEFLIYFQGTGAADDSGLPNDRFFAVRPEGSVSTLKIQRTERGDSAVYLCASSFGTGAGTEAFFGQGTRLTVV.

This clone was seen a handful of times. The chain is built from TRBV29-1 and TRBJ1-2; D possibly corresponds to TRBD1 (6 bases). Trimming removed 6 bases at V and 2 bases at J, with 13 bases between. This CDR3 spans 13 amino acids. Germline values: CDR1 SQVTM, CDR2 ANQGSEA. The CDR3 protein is CSVSGQSNYGYTF. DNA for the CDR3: TGCAGCGTCTCGGGACAAAGCAACTATGGCTACACCTTC. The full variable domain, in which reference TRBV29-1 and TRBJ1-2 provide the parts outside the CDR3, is SAVISQKPSRDICQRGTSLTIQCQVDSQVTMMFWYRQQPGQSLTLIATANQGSEATYESGFVIDKFPISRPNLTFSTLTVSNMSPEDSSIYLCSVSGQSNYGYTFGSGTRLTVV.

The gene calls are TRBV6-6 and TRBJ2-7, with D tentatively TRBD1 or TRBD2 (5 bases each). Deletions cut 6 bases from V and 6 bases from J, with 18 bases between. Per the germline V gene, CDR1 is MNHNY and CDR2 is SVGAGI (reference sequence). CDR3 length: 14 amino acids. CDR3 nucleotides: TGTGCCAGCAGGTGGGACCACGGAACGTCCGAGCAGTACTTC. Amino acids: CASRWDHGTSEQYF.

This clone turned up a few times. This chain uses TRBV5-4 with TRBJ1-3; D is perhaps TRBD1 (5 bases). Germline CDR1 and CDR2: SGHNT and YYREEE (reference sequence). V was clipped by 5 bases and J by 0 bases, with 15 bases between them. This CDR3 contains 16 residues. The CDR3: CASRSDSTSSGNTIYF. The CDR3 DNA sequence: TGTGCCAGCAGAAGTGACAGCACCAGCTCTGGAAACACCATATATTTT.

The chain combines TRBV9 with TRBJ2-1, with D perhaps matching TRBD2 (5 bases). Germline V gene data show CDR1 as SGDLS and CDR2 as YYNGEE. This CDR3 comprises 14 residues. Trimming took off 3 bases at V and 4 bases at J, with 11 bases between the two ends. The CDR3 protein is CASSGGKRYNEQFF. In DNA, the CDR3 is TGTGCCAGCAGCGGAGGGAAGCGGTACAATGAGCAGTTCTTC.

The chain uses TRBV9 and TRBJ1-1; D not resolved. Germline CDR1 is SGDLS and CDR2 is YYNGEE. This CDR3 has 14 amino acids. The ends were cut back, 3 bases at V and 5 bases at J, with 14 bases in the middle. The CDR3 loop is CASSGMYGRTEAFF. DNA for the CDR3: TGTGCCAGCAGCGGAATGTACGGAAGGACTGAAGCTTTCTTT.

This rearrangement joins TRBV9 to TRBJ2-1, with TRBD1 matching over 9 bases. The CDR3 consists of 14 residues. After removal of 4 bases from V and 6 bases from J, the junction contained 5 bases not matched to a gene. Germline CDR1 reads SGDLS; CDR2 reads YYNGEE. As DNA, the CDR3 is TGTGCCAGCAGCTCATTGGGACAGGGCAATGAGCAGTTCTTC. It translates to CASSSLGQGNEQFF.